The 24 T cell receptor beta chains listed next were all sequenced from one sample in a study of tissue T cells after allogeneic stem cell transplantation. Some clones are missing from TCRdb's copy, which holds only in-frame ones; the method was immunoSEQ multiplex PCR. The sample lists about 860 clones, approximately 40% occurring once. This specimen consisted of transverse colon tissue, obtained at autopsy. These TCRs come from a female patient aged 40 to 75 with steroid-refractory graft-versus-host disease after an allogeneic stem cell transplant. The graft donor may account for some of the T cells.

The CDR3, as DNA: TGTGCCAGCAGGAGACAGGGCTGGGACTATGGCTACACCTTC. Its translation: CASRRQGWDYGYTF. This chain joins TRBV6-5 and TRBJ1-2, with TRBD1 matching over 7 bases. The CDR3 loop spans 14 amino acids. The ends lost 6 bases at V and 3 bases at J; junction bases unmatched: 7. Germline assignment: CDR1 MNHEY and CDR2 SVGAGI.

The V gene is TRBV5-1, the J gene TRBJ2-3; D remains ambiguous. The germline V and J ends were trimmed by 5 bases and 5 bases, with 12 bases remaining between them. Germline CDR1 SGHRS, CDR2 YFSETQ. The CDR3 length is 13 residues. CDR3 nucleotides: TGCGCCAGCAGTCCCCTGGTAGGAGATACGCAGTATTTT. It codes for CASSPLVGDTQYF.

The V and J genes are TRBV27 and TRBJ1-1, with D perhaps matching TRBD1 (5 bases). CDR3 length equals 14 residues. Germline V gene data show CDR1 as MNHEY and CDR2 as SMNVEV (reference sequence). Trimming shortened V by 4 bases and J by 0 bases, and 9 bases separated the two germline ends. Here the CDR3 reads CASSYGTLNTEAFF. The CDR3 DNA sequence: TGTGCCAGCAGTTACGGGACGTTGAACACTGAAGCTTTCTTT.

Only one count was recorded for this clone. V usage is TRBV12-5 and J usage is TRBJ2-7; TRBD2 matches at 9 bases. The CDR3 length is 13 residues. J lost 5 bases, V lost 7 bases, and 6 bases had no gene match. The V gene's germline CDR1 is LGHNT and CDR2 FRNRAP. The CDR3 DNA follows: TGTGCTAGTGAGAATAGCGGGAGAAACGAGCAGTACTTC. Encoded protein: CASENSGRNEQYF.

The V and J genes are TRBV12-5 and TRBJ1-5; D gene ambiguous. Germline CDR1 is LGHNT and CDR2 is FRNRAP. The CDR3 is 14 residues long. The V end lost 1 base, the J end lost 9 bases, and 13 bases lay between the germline ends. CDR3 bases: TGTGCTAGTGGTTTGGAACCCCGGAGTCGGCCCCAGCATTTT. This codes for CASGLEPRSRPQHF.

The chain is built from TRBV18 and TRBJ1-4; possibly TRBD1 for D (6 bases). CDR3 length: 13 amino acids. V was trimmed by 6 bases and J by 8 bases, leaving 13 bases between them. CDR1 KGHSH and CDR2 LQKENI come from the germline V gene. The CDR3 here is CASSRGGREKLFF. In DNA, the CDR3 is TGTGCCAGCTCGCGGGGGGGCCGGGAAAAACTGTTTTTT.

The chain carries TRBV30 and TRBJ1-6, with TRBD1 matching over 10 bases. The V segment lost 2 bases and the J segment 11 bases; nucleotides outside the gene matches: 6. This CDR3 comprises 14 residues. Germline loops: CDR1 GTSNPN, CDR2 SVGIG (reference sequence). The chain's CDR3 is CAWSIPGQGTPLHF. The CDR3 region has the DNA TGTGCCTGGAGTATTCCGGGACAGGGGACACCCCTCCACTTT.

This rearrangement joins TRBV27 to TRBJ2-7, with D possibly called TRBD1 or TRBD2 (5 bases each). The germline V and J ends were trimmed by 3 bases and 2 bases, with 17 bases remaining between them. Germline CDR1 MNHEY, CDR2 SMNVEV (reference sequence). The CDR3 extends over 16 amino acids. The CDR3 protein is CASSLGPGQAPYEQYF. The CDR3 DNA sequence: TGTGCCAGCAGTTTGGGGCCGGGGCAGGCGCCCTACGAGCAGTACTTC.

V is TRBV12-3 or TRBV12-4 and J is TRBJ1-2, with no clear D. The germline V and J ends were trimmed by 1 base and 6 bases, with 9 bases remaining between them. This CDR3 comprises 13 residues. This chain's CDR3 is CASSLDFYDGYTF. The CDR3 nucleotides are TGTGCCAGCAGTTTAGACTTTTACGATGGCTACACCTTC.

The chain is built from TRBV2 and TRBJ2-3, with D unclear. CDR1 is SNHLY and CDR2 is FYNNEI in the germline V gene. The CDR3 length is 12 residues. Trimming cost V 8 bases and J 5 bases, with 11 bases left between them. CDR3 sequence reads: CASYPVGDTQYF. For the CDR3, the DNA is TGTGCCAGCTATCCGGTAGGAGATACGCAGTATTTT.

In this sample, this clone turned up a few times. The rearrangement links TRBV4-2 to TRBJ1-2; D is possibly TRBD1 (5 bases). This CDR3 is 14 amino acids long. Germline V gives CDR1 LGHNA, CDR2 YNFKEQ. Deletions cut 1 base from V and 2 bases from J, with 8 bases between. The CDR3 DNA sequence: TGTGCCAGCAGCCAAGCGACAGAAAACTATGGCTACACCTTC. This codes for CASSQATENYGYTF.

This clone has a handful of counts. The CDR3 here is CASSFQYSNYGYTF. CDR3 bases: TGTGCCAGCAGCTTTCAGTATTCTAACTATGGCTACACCTTC. This sequence joins TRBV11-2 and TRBJ1-2; D is uncertain. This CDR3 spans 14 amino acids. CDR1 is SGHAT, CDR2 FQNNGV, per germline. V was trimmed by 3 bases and J by 0 bases, leaving 8 bases between them.

In its sample, this clone is large. The chain has TRBV28 and TRBJ1-2; 7 bases fit TRBD1. The trim removed 5 bases at V and 6 bases at J, leaving 3 bases unmatched. The CDR3 length is 12 residues. Germline lookup yields CDR1 MDHEN and CDR2 SYDVKM. CDR3 residues: CASSKTGNGYTF. In DNA form, the CDR3 reads TGTGCCAGCAGTAAGACAGGGAATGGCTACACCTTC.

A few counts support this clone. This chain connects TRBV4-1 to TRBJ2-6; D unresolved. This CDR3 comprises 16 residues. Trimming pared 1 base from V and 1 base from J, leaving 8 bases between. Germline V gene data show CDR1 as MGHRA and CDR2 as YSYEKL. The CDR3 region has the DNA TGCGCCAGCAGCCAAGTCCAGCTTTCTGGGGCCAACGTCCTGACTTTC. As protein: CASSQVQLSGANVLTF.

This chain's CDR3 is CASSQGQKSQYF. Here the CDR3 DNA reads TGTGCCAGCAGCCAGGGACAGAAGAGTCAGTACTTC. The genes are TRBV28 and TRBJ2-4; TRBD1 matches 7 bases. The CDR3 covers 12 residues. Trimming took 6 bases from V and 12 from J; bases not matched to a gene: 8. Per the germline V gene, CDR1 is MDHEN and CDR2 is SYDVKM.

The V gene is TRBV27, the J gene TRBJ1-4; D remains unclear. V shed 5 bases and J shed 7 bases, with 14 bases lying between them. The CDR3 sequence is 14 residues long. Germline-derived CDR1 and CDR2 are MNHEY and SMNVEV (reference sequence). The DNA of the CDR3 is TGTGCCAGCAGTGCGAGCAGGACTTTTGAAAAACTGTTTTTT. It encodes CASSASRTFEKLFF.

The table lists this clone with a few counts. This chain connects TRBV5-1 to TRBJ2-7; D perhaps matches TRBD1 (5 bases). This CDR3 has 13 residues. The V gene lost 4 bases and the J gene lost 1 base, with 9 bases spanning the gap. Germline V gene data show CDR1 as SGHRS and CDR2 as YFSETQ. CDR3 amino acids: CASSVAGSYEQYF. The CDR3 region has the DNA TGCGCCAGCAGCGTAGCAGGGTCCTACGAGCAGTACTTC.

This clone was seen only a few times. The chain has TRBV4-3 and TRBJ1-2; D call uncertain. Germline V CDR1 and CDR2: LGHNA, YSLEER. The CDR3 runs 13 residues. The V and J ends lost 3 bases and 7 bases respectively, with 12 bases between them. The CDR3 DNA is TGCGCCAGCAGCCAGGACGGAGACTCTGGCTACACCTTC. Translating gives CASSQDGDSGYTF.

By share of the sample, this clone is large. The chain recombines TRBV5-4 with TRBJ1-2; 7 bases fit TRBD1. Germline trimming cut 0 bases from V and 7 bases from J; bases unmatched to any gene: 3. The germline V gene encodes CDR1 SGHNT and CDR2 YYREEE (reference sequence). This CDR3 contains 13 residues. DNA for the CDR3: TGTGCCAGCAGCTTGGCTACAGGGGCTGGCTACACCTTC. Protein: CASSLATGAGYTF.

In its sample, this clone was seen once. The rearrangement joins TRBV5-6 to TRBJ2-7; D is undetermined. Germline-derived CDR1 and CDR2 are SGHDT and YYEEEE. There are 13 residues in the CDR3. Trimming pared 4 bases from V and 6 bases from J, leaving 14 bases between. CDR3 sequence (DNA): TGTGCCAGCAGCCCCGGGCCCTCCGGCGAGCAGTACTTC. This translates into CASSPGPSGEQYF.

This clone counts as medium-sized (0.01 to 0.1%). The chain's CDR3 is CASSYSGQQYF. DNA for the CDR3: TGTGCCAGCAGTTACTCTGGCCAGCAGTACTTC. The chain couples TRBV6-2 or TRBV6-3 to TRBJ2-7, with unresolved D. This CDR3 is 11 amino acids long. CDR1 MNHEY and CDR2 SVGEGT come from the germline V gene. The V and J ends lost 0 bases and 8 bases respectively, with 5 bases between them.

V is TRBV28 and J is TRBJ2-1, with 11 bases lining up with TRBD2. Germline values: CDR1 MDHEN, CDR2 SYDVKM. Unmatched junction bases numbered 3, after V lost 7 bases and J lost 4 bases. CDR3 size: 14 residues. The CDR3 region has the DNA TGTGCCAGCAAGCTAGCGGGAGGTTACAATGAGCAGTTCTTC. Its protein is CASKLAGGYNEQFF.

This clone showed up just a few times. This chain uses TRBV4-2 with TRBJ2-3, with TRBD2 identical over 7 bases. The CDR3 runs 16 residues. Per the germline V gene, CDR1 is LGHNA and CDR2 is YNFKEQ. The junction had 5 bases not matched to a gene; V was cut back by 0 bases and J by 2 bases. The CDR3 sequence: CASSQETSAFTDTQYF. Here the CDR3 DNA reads TGTGCCAGCAGCCAAGAAACTAGCGCATTCACAGATACGCAGTATTTT.

V is TRBV6-7 and J is TRBJ1-2; TRBD1 agrees at 10 bases. TRBV6-7 is filed as an ORF, its function uncertain. J was trimmed by 4 bases and V by 2 bases; bases with no gene match: 7. This CDR3 contains 16 residues. In DNA form, the CDR3 reads TGTGCCAGCAGTTACCCCCGGGACAGGGGCATCTATGGCTACACCTTC. As protein: CASSYPRDRGIYGYTF.